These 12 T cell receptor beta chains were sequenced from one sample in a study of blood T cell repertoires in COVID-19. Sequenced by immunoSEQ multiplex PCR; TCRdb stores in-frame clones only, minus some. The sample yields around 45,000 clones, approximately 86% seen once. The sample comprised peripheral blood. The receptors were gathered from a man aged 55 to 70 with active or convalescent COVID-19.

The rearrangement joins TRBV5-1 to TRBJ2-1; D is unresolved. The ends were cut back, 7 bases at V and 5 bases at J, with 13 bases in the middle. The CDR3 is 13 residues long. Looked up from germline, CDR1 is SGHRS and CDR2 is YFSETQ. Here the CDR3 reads CASRLLAHNEQFF. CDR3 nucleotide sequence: TGCGCCAGCCGCCTGCTGGCCCACAATGAGCAGTTCTTC. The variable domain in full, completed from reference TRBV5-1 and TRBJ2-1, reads KAGVTQTPRYLIKTRGQQVTLSCSPISGHRSVSWYQQTPGQGLQFLFEYFSETQRNKGNFPGRFSGRQFSNSRSEMNVSTLELGDSALYLCASRLLAHNEQFFGPGTRLTVL.

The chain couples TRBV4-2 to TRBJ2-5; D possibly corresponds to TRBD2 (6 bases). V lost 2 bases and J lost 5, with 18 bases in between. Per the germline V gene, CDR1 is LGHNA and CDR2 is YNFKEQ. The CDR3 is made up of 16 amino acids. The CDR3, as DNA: TGTGCCAGCAGCCAACTCCCCGCCTCCCGGGGGGAGACCCAGTACTTC. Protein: CASSQLPASRGETQYF.

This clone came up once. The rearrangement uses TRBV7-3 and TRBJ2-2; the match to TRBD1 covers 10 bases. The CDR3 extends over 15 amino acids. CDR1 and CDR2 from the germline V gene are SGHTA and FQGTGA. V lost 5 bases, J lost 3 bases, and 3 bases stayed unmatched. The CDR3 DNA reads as TGTGCCAGCAGCCGGGACAGGGGATACACCGGGGAGCTGTTTTTT. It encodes CASSRDRGYTGELFF.

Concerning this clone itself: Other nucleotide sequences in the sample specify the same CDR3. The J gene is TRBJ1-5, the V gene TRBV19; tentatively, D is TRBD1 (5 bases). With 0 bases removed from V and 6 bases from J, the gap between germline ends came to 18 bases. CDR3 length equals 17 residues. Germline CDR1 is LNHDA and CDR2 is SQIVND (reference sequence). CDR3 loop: CASSIDTPGSPTQPQHF. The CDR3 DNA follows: TGTGCCAGTAGTATAGATACCCCAGGGTCCCCAACTCAGCCCCAGCATTTT.

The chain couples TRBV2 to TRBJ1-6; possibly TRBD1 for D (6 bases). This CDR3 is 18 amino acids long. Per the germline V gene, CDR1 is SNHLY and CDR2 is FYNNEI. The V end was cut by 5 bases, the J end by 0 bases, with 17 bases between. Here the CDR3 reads CASSTGRHFYSYNSPLHF. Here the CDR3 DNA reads TGTGCCAGCAGTACAGGGCGTCACTTTTACTCCTATAATTCACCCCTCCACTTT.

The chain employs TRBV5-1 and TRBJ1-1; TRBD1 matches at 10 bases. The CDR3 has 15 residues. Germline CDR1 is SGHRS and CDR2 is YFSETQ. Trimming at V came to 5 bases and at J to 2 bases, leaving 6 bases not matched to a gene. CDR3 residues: CASRSGTGDNTEAFF. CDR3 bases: TGCGCCAGCAGGTCTGGGACAGGGGACAACACTGAAGCTTTCTTT.

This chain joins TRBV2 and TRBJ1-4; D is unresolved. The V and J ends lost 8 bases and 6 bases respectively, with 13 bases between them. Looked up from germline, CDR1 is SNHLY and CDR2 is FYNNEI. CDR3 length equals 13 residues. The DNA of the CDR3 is TGTGCCAGCCTCCAAGAGCGTGATGAAAAACTGTTTTTT. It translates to CASLQERDEKLFF. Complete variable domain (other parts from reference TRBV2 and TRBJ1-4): EPEVTQTPSHQVTQMGQEVILRCVPISNHLYFYWYRQILGQKVEFLVSFYNNEISEKSEIFDDQFSVERPDGSNFTLKIRSTKLEDSAMYFCASLQERDEKLFFGSGTQLSVL.

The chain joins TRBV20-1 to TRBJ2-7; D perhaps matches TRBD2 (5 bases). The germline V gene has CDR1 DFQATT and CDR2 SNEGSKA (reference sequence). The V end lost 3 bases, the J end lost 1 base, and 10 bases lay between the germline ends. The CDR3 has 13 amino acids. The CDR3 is CSASGGDSYEQYF. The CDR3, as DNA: TGCAGTGCTAGTGGAGGAGATTCCTACGAGCAGTACTTC.

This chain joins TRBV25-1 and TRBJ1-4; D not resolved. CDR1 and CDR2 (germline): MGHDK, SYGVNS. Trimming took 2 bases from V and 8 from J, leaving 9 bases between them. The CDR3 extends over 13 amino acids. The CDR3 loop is CASSEAGREKLFF. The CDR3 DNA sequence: TGTGCCAGCAGTGAAGCGGGCAGAGAAAAACTGTTTTTT.

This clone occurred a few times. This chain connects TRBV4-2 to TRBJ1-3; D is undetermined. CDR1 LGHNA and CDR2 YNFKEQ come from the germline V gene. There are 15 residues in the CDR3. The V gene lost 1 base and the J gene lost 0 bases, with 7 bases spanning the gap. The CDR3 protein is CASSQGPNSGNTIYF. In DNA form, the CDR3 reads TGTGCCAGCAGCCAAGGGCCGAACTCTGGAAACACCATATATTTT.

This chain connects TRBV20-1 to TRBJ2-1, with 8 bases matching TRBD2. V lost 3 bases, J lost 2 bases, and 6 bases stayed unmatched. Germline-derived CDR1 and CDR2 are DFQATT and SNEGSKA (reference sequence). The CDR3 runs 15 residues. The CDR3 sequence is CSASGAGGPYNEQFF. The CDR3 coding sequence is TGCAGTGCTAGTGGGGCGGGGGGACCCTACAATGAGCAGTTCTTC.

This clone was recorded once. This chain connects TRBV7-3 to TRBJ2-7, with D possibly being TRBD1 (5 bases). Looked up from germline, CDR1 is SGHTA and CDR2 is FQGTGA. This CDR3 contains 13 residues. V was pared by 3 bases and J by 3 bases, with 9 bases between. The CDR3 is CASSFGHSYEQYF. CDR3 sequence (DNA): TGTGCCAGCAGCTTCGGACACAGCTACGAGCAGTACTTC. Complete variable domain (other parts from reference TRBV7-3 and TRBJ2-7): GAGVSQTPSNKVTEKGKYVELRCDPISGHTALYWYRQSLGQGPEFLIYFQGTGAADDSGLPNDRFFAVRPEGSVSTLKIQRTERGDSAVYLCASSFGHSYEQYFGPGTRLTVT.